One and the same sample provided the 19 T cell receptor beta chains below, sequenced in a study of T cells in Graves' hyperthyroidism and ophthalmopathy. Amplified TCR beta CDR3 regions came from RNA transcripts. Carried out on the TCR CDR3, a first-round RT-PCR used the HTBI primer set. Each CDR3 protein gets one entry after TCRdb re-called the multiplex PCR reads with MiXCR. The sample holds 530,000 or so distinct CDR3 sequences; about 45% are singletons and the top ten take about 8.3%. Sequenced material: peripheral blood or thyroid tissue (not recorded which). The receptors originated from a young woman with Graves' hyperthyroidism.

In its sample, this clonotype was seen a few times. The gene calls are TRBV11-2 and TRBJ2-5; 7 bases fit TRBD1. The germline gives CDR1 SGHAT, CDR2 FQNNGV. With V trimmed by 0 bases and J by 11 bases, 6 bases remained unmatched. This CDR3 spans 13 amino acids. CDR3 protein: CASSLDTEQGQYF. The CDR3 nucleotides are TGTGCCAGCAGCTTAGATACGGAACAGGGGCAGTACTTC.

This clonotype was observed a single time. One base away lies a much larger clone, so this may be a sequencing read error. This chain connects TRBV25-1 to TRBJ1-5; D uncertain. This CDR3 contains 15 residues. V was pared by 5 bases and J by 2 bases, with 13 bases between. Germline CDR1 and CDR2: MGHDK and SYGVNS. DNA of the CDR3: TGTGCCAGCAGTTTACCCGGCGAGTGCAATCAGCCCCAGCATTTT. Its protein product is CASSLPGECNQPQHF.

With regard to this clonotype: One end of the junction does not line up with germline, which may come from a read error. The chain couples TRBV20-1 to TRBJ2-5; 9 nucleotides align to TRBD1. In germline, CDR1 is DFQATT, CDR2 SNEGSKA (reference sequence). This CDR3 region has 12 residues. The CDR3 loop is CSARTGGEIQYF. The CDR3 nucleotides are TGCAGTGCTAGGACAGGGGGAGAGATCCAGTACTTC.

This clonotype was counted at least ten times. The genes are TRBV7-7 and TRBJ2-7; tentative D call: TRBD2 (5 bases). Germline V gene sequence: CDR1 SSHAT, CDR2 FNYEAQ (reference sequence). Trimming removed 11 bases from V and 11 bases from J, with 25 bases in between. This CDR3 spans 13 amino acids. CDR3 amino acids: CAVSNNSAGREYF. In DNA, the CDR3 is TGTGCCGTATCGAACAATAGCGCGGGCCGCGAGTACTTC.

This clonotype was picked up many times. The chain links TRBV2 to TRBJ2-1; maybe TRBD1 (6 bases). CDR1 is SNHLY, CDR2 FYNNEI, per germline. The CDR3 is 11 residues long. The V end was cut by 5 bases, the J end by 8 bases, with 7 bases between. CDR3: CASSHRDEQFF. Here the CDR3 DNA reads TGTGCCAGCAGTCACAGGGATGAGCAGTTCTTC.

This clonotype has at least ten counts. The chain combines TRBV10-3 with TRBJ1-2; no clear D. Trimming removed 6 bases at V and 0 bases at J, with 14 bases between. The germline CDR1 and CDR2 sequences are ENHRY and SYGVKD. The CDR3 sequence is 15 residues long. The CDR3 loop is CAISPEPYTNYGYTF. The DNA for the CDR3 is TGTGCCATCAGCCCAGAACCTTATACTAACTATGGCTACACCTTC.

This clonotype was picked up many times. This chain joins TRBV13 and TRBJ1-1; no firm D call. CDR3 size: 15 residues. Germline V gene lookup returns CDR1 PRHDT and CDR2 FYEKMQ (reference sequence). The germline V and J ends were trimmed by 0 bases and 1 base, with 9 bases remaining between them. Here the CDR3 reads CASSLGGEENTEAFF. The CDR3 DNA reads as TGTGCCAGCAGCTTAGGAGGTGAGGAGAACACTGAAGCTTTCTTT.

This chain uses TRBV7-8 with TRBJ2-1; 10 bases fit TRBD2. CDR3 length: 17 residues. Germline CDR1 is SGHVS and CDR2 is FQNEAQ. V dropped 5 bases and J dropped 0; count of bases not matched to a gene: 7. The CDR3 protein is CASSIYSGRYSYNEQFF. CDR3 DNA sequence: TGTGCCAGCAGCATATATAGCGGGAGGTACTCCTACAATGAGCAGTTCTTC.

This clonotype showed up many times. The chain is built from TRBV7-9 and TRBJ2-5; tentative D call: TRBD2 (5 bases). CDR3 length: 14 residues. The germline V gene encodes CDR1 SEHNR and CDR2 FQNEAQ (reference sequence). Trimming took off 4 bases at V and 4 bases at J, with 13 bases between the two ends. The CDR3 loop is CASSSAGDRETQYF. CDR3 nucleotides: TGTGCCAGCAGCTCGGCCGGGGATCGAGAGACCCAGTACTTC.

This clonotype showed up just a few times. J is TRBJ2-3 and V is TRBV7-9; 9 bases line up with TRBD2. The V gene's germline CDR1 is SEHNR and CDR2 FQNEAQ (reference sequence). There are 16 residues in the CDR3. Unmatched junction bases numbered 9, after V lost 3 bases and J lost 5 bases. The DNA of the CDR3 is TGTGCCAGCAGCTTTCTCTTAGCGGGAGAGCGAGATACGCAGTATTTT. Translated, it gives CASSFLLAGERDTQYF. Filled out from reference TRBV7-9 and TRBJ2-3, the complete variable domain reads DTGVSQNPRHKITKRGQNVTFRCDPISEHNRLYWYRQTLGQGPEFLTYFQNEAQLEKSRLLSDRFSAERPKGSFSTLEIQRTEQGDSAMYLCASSFLLAGERDTQYFGPGTRLTVL.

This clonotype occurred many times. It may be a read error: a sequence one base away is much more abundant. The gene calls are TRBV29-1 and TRBJ2-7; tentative D call: TRBD1 (6 bases). This CDR3 has 12 residues. Germline assignment: CDR1 SQVTM and CDR2 ANQGSEA. V gave up 7 bases and J gave up 7 bases, with 17 bases separating them. DNA for the CDR3: TGCAGCGCCCGGCCTGGGGGCAATGAGCAGTACTTC. It specifies CSARPGGNEQYF.

This clonotype was picked up many times. The J gene is TRBJ1-6, the V gene TRBV9; D is possibly TRBD1 (5 bases). This CDR3 is built from 16 residues. Between the trimmed V and J ends, which lost 0 bases and 7 bases, there was a span of 14 bases. The germline CDR1 and CDR2 sequences are SGDLS and YYNGEE. The DNA for the CDR3 is TGTGCCAGCAGCGTAGATCCGGGACGGCCAAATTCACCCCTCCACTTT. Protein sequence: CASSVDPGRPNSPLHF.

The V gene is TRBV29-1, the J gene TRBJ1-2; a possible D gene is TRBD1 (6 bases). The V and J ends lost 4 bases and 6 bases respectively, with 18 bases between them. This CDR3 region has 14 residues. Germline V CDR1 and CDR2: SQVTM, ANQGSEA. Here the CDR3 reads CSVVPPGHIDGYTF. CDR3 coding DNA: TGCAGCGTTGTGCCTCCGGGACACATCGATGGCTACACCTTC.

This clonotype was seen ten or more times. The rearrangement uses TRBV5-4 and TRBJ2-5; the D gene is possibly TRBD2 (5 bases). The CDR3 contains 15 residues. V was shortened by 0 bases and J by 2 bases, with 11 bases between the two germline ends. Germline V lookup: CDR1 SGHNT, CDR2 YYREEE (reference sequence). The CDR3 here is CASSLGGSLQETQYF. The CDR3 DNA follows: TGTGCCAGCAGCTTGGGTGGGAGTTTACAAGAGACCCAGTACTTC.

The sample holds many counts of this clonotype. The chain couples TRBV7-2 to TRBJ2-3; 8 bases align to TRBD1. The V gene's germline CDR1 is SGHTA and CDR2 FQGNSA. V dropped 1 base and J dropped 4; count of bases not matched to a gene: 1. The CDR3 consists of 14 residues. CDR3 loop: CASSLGQGPDTQYF. DNA for the CDR3: TGTGCCAGCAGCTTAGGACAGGGGCCAGATACGCAGTATTTT.

This clonotype was detected ten times or more. The V and J genes are TRBV2 and TRBJ1-1, with D hard to call. Per the germline V gene, CDR1 is SNHLY and CDR2 is FYNNEI. CDR3 length: 13 residues. The V gene lost 3 bases and the J gene lost 0 bases, with 5 bases spanning the gap. The CDR3 spells CASSDGVNTEAFF. The CDR3 DNA sequence: TGTGCCAGCAGTGATGGGGTGAACACTGAAGCTTTCTTT.

The genes are TRBV7-9 and TRBJ2-7, with 10 bases aligning to TRBD1. Germline lookup yields CDR1 SEHNR and CDR2 FQNEAQ (reference sequence). The CDR3 has 15 residues. Trimming took 5 bases from V and 4 from J; bases not matched to a gene: 8. The CDR3 region is CASSQDGQGGYEQYF. For the CDR3, the DNA is TGTGCCAGCAGCCAAGATGGACAGGGGGGTTACGAGCAGTACTTC.

This clonotype appeared many times. V and J are TRBV6-5 and TRBJ1-1; D is unclear. Germline values: CDR1 MNHEY, CDR2 SVGAGI. The CDR3 extends over 11 amino acids. V was cut by 6 bases and J by 11 bases, with 13 bases left in between. CDR3 DNA sequence: TGTGCCAGCAGCCAAGGACTGGCTGCTTTCTTT. It is translated as CASSQGLAAFF.

This clonotype was observed a few times. The CDR3 region has the DNA TGTGCCAGCAGTTCCTCCGGGACAGCGTGGTGGAATTCACCCCTCCACTTT. This gives the protein CASSSSGTAWWNSPLHF. The chain is built from TRBV11-2 and TRBJ1-6, with 7 bases matching TRBD1. Trimming took 6 bases from V and 7 from J; bases not matched to a gene: 15. The V gene's germline CDR1 is SGHAT and CDR2 FQNNGV. CDR3 length: 17 amino acids.